Presented here are 4 T cell receptor beta chains from one specimen sequenced in a study of OX40 agonist ivuxolimab in advanced cancers. Generated by immunoSEQ multiplex PCR, the TCRdb table keeps only in-frame clones and is missing some. The sample lists roughly 70,000 clones; roughly 87% were seen once. This material consisted of CD4+ or CD8+ T cells sorted from blood, taken in a trial of the OX40 agonist ivuxolimab. These receptors were taken from an adult with an advanced solid tumor such as melanoma, head and neck, liver or kidney cancer.

The chain couples TRBV5-1 to TRBJ2-1, with D perhaps TRBD2 (5 bases). The CDR3 covers 15 residues. CDR1 is SGHRS and CDR2 is YFSETQ in the germline V gene. V gave up 2 bases and J gave up 4 bases, with 13 bases separating them. DNA for the CDR3: TGCGCCAGCAGCTTAGAGGGAAGGGAATACAATGAGCAGTTCTTC. This sequence encodes CASSLEGREYNEQFF.

This clone came up a few times. V gene TRBV11-2 combines with J gene TRBJ2-2, with D possibly matching TRBD2 (6 bases). V lost 2 bases, J lost 9 bases, and 19 bases lay in between. The CDR3 has 16 residues. Germline V gene data show CDR1 as SGHAT and CDR2 as FQNNGV. The CDR3 DNA reads TGTGCCAGCAGCTTACAGCCGGGACTCTCGGGTCGGGAGCTGTTTTTT. Protein product: CASSLQPGLSGRELFF.

This clone has just one count. This chain's CDR3 is CASARRGAVSPLHF. In nucleotides, the CDR3 is TGTGCCAGCGCCCGCAGGGGGGCGGTTTCACCCCTCCACTTT. This sequence joins TRBV27 and TRBJ1-6; TRBD1 agrees at 7 bases. This CDR3 spans 14 amino acids. CDR1 is MNHEY and CDR2 is SMNVEV in the germline V gene (reference sequence). Trimming took 8 bases from V and 9 from J; bases not matched to a gene: 10.

The chain is built from TRBV19 and TRBJ1-1; unclear D gene. The CDR3 is 14 amino acids. Trimming took off 2 bases at V and 2 bases at J, with 9 bases between the two ends. Per germline, CDR1 LNHDA and CDR2 SQIVND (reference sequence). In DNA, the CDR3 is TGTGCCAGTAGTATATCTAGAGTTAACACTGAAGCTTTCTTT. This codes for CASSISRVNTEAFF. Looking up the rest from reference TRBV19 and TRBJ1-1 gives the full variable domain: DGGITQSPKYLFRKEGQNVTLSCEQNLNHDAMYWYRQDPGQGLRLIYYSQIVNDFQKGDIAEGYSVSREKKESFPLTVTSAQKNPTAFYLCASSISRVNTEAFFGQGTRLTVV.